Following are 24 T cell receptor beta chains from one sample sequenced in a study of OX40 agonist ivuxolimab in advanced cancers. Profiled with immunoSEQ multiplex PCR; TCRdb holds only in-frame clones, not every one. Of about 60,000 clones in the sample, 80% to 95% were seen once. This specimen was CD4+ or CD8+ T cells sorted from blood, taken in a trial of the OX40 agonist ivuxolimab. These receptors originate from an adult with an advanced solid tumor such as melanoma, head and neck, liver or kidney cancer.

V and J are TRBV4-1 and TRBJ2-5; 11 bases are shared with TRBD2. The end of the DNA aligns better with TRBJ2-7, so the J call may be wrong. CDR1 is MGHRA, CDR2 YSYEKL, per germline. The CDR3 is made up of 15 amino acids. CDR3 loop: CASSQLAGGIYEQYF. CDR3 bases: TGCGCCAGCAGCCAGCTAGCGGGAGGAATCTACGAGCAGTACTTC.

This clone was observed a single time. The chain carries TRBV30 and TRBJ2-5; D is possibly TRBD1 or TRBD2 (5 bases each). CDR1 is GTSNPN and CDR2 is SVGIG in the germline V gene (reference sequence). V lost 2 bases and J lost 7, with 17 bases in between. This CDR3 spans 14 amino acids. For the CDR3, the DNA is TGTGCCTGGAGTCCCGGGACGTCCACCGGGACCCAGTACTTC. It translates to CAWSPGTSTGTQYF.

The chain carries TRBV7-9 and TRBJ2-5, with TRBD1 matching over 11 bases. The CDR3 spans 16 residues. Trimming at V came to 5 bases and at J to 0 bases, leaving 5 bases not matched to a gene. The V gene's germline CDR1 is SEHNR and CDR2 FQNEAQ (reference sequence). DNA of the CDR3: TGTGCCAGCAGCACCCCGGGACAGGGGGACCAAGAGACCCAGTACTTC. This sequence encodes CASSTPGQGDQETQYF.

The chain uses TRBV5-1 and TRBJ2-3; possible D gene TRBD1, 6 bases. V was pared by 4 bases and J by 0 bases, with 21 bases between. The CDR3 has 18 residues. Germline assignment: CDR1 SGHRS and CDR2 YFSETQ. This CDR3 is CASSPRLGDTSSTDTQYF. The CDR3, as DNA: TGCGCCAGCAGCCCCCGCTTAGGGGACACTTCTAGCACAGATACGCAGTATTTT.

The chain combines TRBV4-1 with TRBJ1-1, with D possibly matching TRBD1 (5 bases). The CDR3 extends over 16 amino acids. Trimming took 0 bases from V and 1 from J, leaving 12 bases between them. Germline loops: CDR1 MGHRA, CDR2 YSYEKL. CDR3 sequence (DNA): TGCGCCAGCAGCCAAGACCCACAGGCTTGGAACACTGAAGCTTTCTTT. Amino acid sequence: CASSQDPQAWNTEAFF.

The chain uses TRBV28 and TRBJ2-7; D gene unclear. The CDR3 extends over 11 amino acids. The ends were cut back, 3 bases at V and 6 bases at J, with 6 bases in the middle. In germline, CDR1 is MDHEN, CDR2 SYDVKM. CDR3: CASSLGPEQYF. The CDR3 nucleotides are TGTGCCAGCAGTTTGGGTCCCGAGCAGTACTTC.

The V call is TRBV6-4, the J call TRBJ1-1; D is ambiguous. CDR1 is MRHNA and CDR2 is SNTAGT in the germline V gene. V was shortened by 10 bases and J by 0 bases, with 21 bases between the two germline ends. The CDR3 totals 16 residues. CDR3 sequence: CATLPLDESMNTEAFF. The CDR3 DNA is TGTGCCACCCTTCCTCTGGACGAATCCATGAACACTGAAGCTTTCTTT.

The chain joins TRBV30 to TRBJ2-5; 7 bases agree with TRBD1. The closer fit of TRBJ2-7 to the DNA end suggests the J call may be wrong. The CDR3 sequence is 13 residues long. Germline V gives CDR1 GTSNPN, CDR2 SVGIG (reference sequence). This CDR3 is CAWSWAGGSEQYF. The CDR3 DNA is TGTGCCTGGAGTTGGGCAGGGGGTAGCGAGCAGTACTTC.

This sequence joins TRBV27 and TRBJ2-7; D is possibly TRBD1 or TRBD2 (5 bases each). CDR1 MNHEY and CDR2 SMNVEV come from the germline V gene (reference sequence). Trimming took off 3 bases at V and 7 bases at J, with 10 bases between the two ends. The CDR3 runs to 12 residues. The CDR3 coding sequence is TGTGCCAGCAGTTTGACTAACAGGGAGCAGTACTTC. Its translation is CASSLTNREQYF.

This clone was seen a handful of times. CDR3 sequence: CASSQVLHSNQPQHF. The CDR3 DNA reads as TGCGCCAGCAGCCAAGTCTTACATAGCAATCAGCCCCAGCATTTT. The chain uses TRBV4-3 and TRBJ1-5, with D uncertain. The CDR3 is 15 amino acids. Germline lookup yields CDR1 LGHNA and CDR2 YSLEER. V lost 1 base to trimming and J lost 0 bases, with 7 bases between them.

V usage is TRBV27 and J usage is TRBJ2-7, with a possible D match to TRBD1 (6 bases). This CDR3 is built from 14 residues. In germline, CDR1 is MNHEY, CDR2 SMNVEV (reference sequence). V lost 2 bases, J lost 0 bases, and 8 bases lay in between. The CDR3 is CASSLRGTSYEQYF. CDR3 bases: TGTGCCAGCAGTTTAAGGGGGACCTCCTACGAGCAGTACTTC.

CDR3: CASSQEGTDTQYF. As DNA, the CDR3 is TGCGCCAGCAGTCAGGAGGGGACAGATACGCAGTATTTT. The rearrangement joins TRBV23-1 to TRBJ2-3; D may be TRBD2 (6 bases). TRBV23-1 is an ORF, with its function uncertain. The CDR3 is made up of 13 amino acids. The germline V and J ends were trimmed by 3 bases and 3 bases, with 7 bases remaining between them.

The rearrangement links TRBV9 to TRBJ2-7; D gene ambiguous. CDR1 and CDR2 from the germline V gene are SGDLS and YYNGEE. V was shortened by 4 bases and J by 0 bases, with 8 bases between the two germline ends. The CDR3 extends over 13 amino acids. CDR3 nucleotide sequence: TGTGCCAGCAGCACGAGGAACTCCTACGAGCAGTACTTC. It encodes CASSTRNSYEQYF.

The genes are TRBV5-1 and TRBJ2-5, with a weak D call TRBD1 (6 bases). The CDR3 is 15 amino acids. With 0 bases removed from V and 4 bases from J, the gap between germline ends came to 13 bases. Germline V gene data show CDR1 as SGHRS and CDR2 as YFSETQ. The CDR3 sequence is CASSLGGGLTETQYF. The CDR3 nucleotides read TGCGCCAGCAGCTTGGGAGGGGGTTTAACAGAGACCCAGTACTTC.

This chain uses TRBV18 with TRBJ2-7, with 8 bases aligning to TRBD1. CDR3 length: 13 residues. With 2 bases clipped from V and 6 bases from J, the junction kept 3 bases outside the gene matches. CDR1 is KGHSH and CDR2 is LQKENI in the germline V gene. CDR3 sequence reads: CASSPGQGFEQYF. The CDR3 DNA reads TGTGCCAGCTCACCAGGACAGGGCTTCGAGCAGTACTTC. Using reference TRBV18 and TRBJ2-7 for the parts outside the CDR3, the full variable domain is NAGVMQNPRHLVRRRGQEARLRCSPMKGHSHVYWYRQLPEEGLKFMVYLQKENIIDESGMPKERFSAEFPKEGPSILRIQQVVRGDSAAYFCASSPGQGFEQYFGPGTRLTVT.

This chain connects TRBV10-3 to TRBJ1-2; D uncertain. Per the germline V gene, CDR1 is ENHRY and CDR2 is SYGVKD. This CDR3 contains 16 residues. The V end lost 2 bases, the J end lost 1 base, and 14 bases lay between the germline ends. The CDR3 reads CAISEARRYLNYGYTF. The CDR3 coding sequence is TGTGCCATCAGTGAGGCTCGGAGGTACCTTAACTATGGCTACACCTTC.

CDR3 DNA: TGTGCCAGCAGCCCGGGCGGGACAAGTGCCAACTATGGCTACACCTTC. Its translation is CASSPGGTSANYGYTF. V usage is TRBV7-2 and J usage is TRBJ1-2; TRBD1 might be the D (6 bases). Germline CDR1 reads SGHTA; CDR2 reads FQGNSA. The CDR3 has 16 amino acids. V lost 5 bases and J 2 bases, leaving 18 bases between the germline ends.

The CDR3 loop reads CASSPPLGTGQFF. In nucleotides, the CDR3 is TGTGCCAGCAGCCCCCCCCTGGGTACTGGGCAGTTCTTC. The chain is built from TRBV14 and TRBJ2-1; no clear D gene. The CDR3 totals 13 residues. Germline CDR1 reads SGHDN; CDR2 reads FVKESK. Trimming took 4 bases from V and 12 from J, leaving 16 bases between them.

The chain couples TRBV7-2 to TRBJ2-7, with a weak D call TRBD1 (5 bases). Trimming removed 1 base from V and 12 bases from J, with 13 bases in between. Germline V gene lookup returns CDR1 SGHTA and CDR2 FQGNSA. This CDR3 is 12 amino acids long. The CDR3 region has the DNA TGTGCCAGCAGCTTAGGAGACAGAAGGTCGTACTTC. Its protein product is CASSLGDRRSYF.

In DNA, the CDR3 is TGCACCAGCAGCCAGGCTCTCCGACTAGCGGGGGTAAATGAGCAGTTCTTC. It is translated as CTSSQALRLAGVNEQFF. The chain carries TRBV1 and TRBJ2-1; whether TRBD2, the table's D call, matches the DNA was not checked. TRBV1 counts as a pseudogene. CDR3 length equals 17 residues.

The chain links TRBV4-1 to TRBJ2-7; TRBD2 might be the D (6 bases). The CDR3 contains 15 residues. Germline lookup yields CDR1 MGHRA and CDR2 YSYEKL. V was pared by 1 base and J by 3 bases, with 13 bases between. The CDR3 DNA sequence: TGCGCCAGCAGCCAAGGCTCCGGGGGTCTCTACGAGCAGTACTTC. Encoded protein: CASSQGSGGLYEQYF.

The rearrangement joins TRBV27 to TRBJ2-1, with 10 bases matching TRBD2. The CDR3 is 14 residues long. Per germline, CDR1 MNHEY and CDR2 SMNVEV (reference sequence). The trim removed 6 bases at V and 9 bases at J, leaving 8 bases unmatched. The CDR3 nucleotides read TGTGCCAGCAGCCGACTAGCGGGTTCGGTTGAGCAGTTCTTC. Amino acid sequence: CASSRLAGSVEQFF.

The chain is built from TRBV27 and TRBJ2-2, with D tentatively TRBD2 (6 bases). The germline V and J ends were trimmed by 3 bases and 5 bases, with 10 bases remaining between them. The CDR3 contains 14 residues. Germline V CDR1 and CDR2: MNHEY, SMNVEV (reference sequence). In DNA, the CDR3 is TGTGCCAGCAGTTTGACCCGGGGGACCGGGGAGCTGTTTTTT. This translates into CASSLTRGTGELFF.

This chain links TRBV29-1 with TRBJ2-5, with 9 bases aligning to TRBD2. The DNA end is more similar to TRBJ2-7, so the J call may be wrong. There are 14 residues in the CDR3. Germline V gene sequence: CDR1 SQVTM, CDR2 ANQGSEA. The CDR3 nucleotides read TGCAGCGTTGCGCTAGCGGGACCGTCCTACGAGCAGTACTTC. It translates to CSVALAGPSYEQYF.